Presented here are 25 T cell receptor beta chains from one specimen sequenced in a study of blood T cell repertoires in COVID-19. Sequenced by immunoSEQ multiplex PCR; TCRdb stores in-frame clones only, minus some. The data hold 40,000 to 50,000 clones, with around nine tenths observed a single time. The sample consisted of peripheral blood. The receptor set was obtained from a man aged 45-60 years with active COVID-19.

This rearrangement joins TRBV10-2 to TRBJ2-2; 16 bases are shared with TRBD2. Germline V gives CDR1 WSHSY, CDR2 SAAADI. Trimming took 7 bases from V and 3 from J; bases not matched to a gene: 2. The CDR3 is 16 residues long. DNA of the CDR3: TGCGCCAGCAAGGGACTAGCGGGGGGGGACACCGGGGAGCTGTTTTTT. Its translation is CASKGLAGGDTGELFF.

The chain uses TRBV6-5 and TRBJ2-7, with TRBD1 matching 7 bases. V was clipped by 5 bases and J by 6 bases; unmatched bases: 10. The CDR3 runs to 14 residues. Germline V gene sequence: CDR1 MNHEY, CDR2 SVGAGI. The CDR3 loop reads CASSTARGLTEQYF. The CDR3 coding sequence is TGTGCCAGCAGTACCGCGAGGGGGCTTACCGAGCAGTACTTC.

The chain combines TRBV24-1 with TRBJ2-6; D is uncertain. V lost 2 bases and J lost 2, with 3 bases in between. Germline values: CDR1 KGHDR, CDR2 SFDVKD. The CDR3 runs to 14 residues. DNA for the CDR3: TGTGCCACCAGTGATTCTACTGGGGCCAACGTCCTGACTTTC. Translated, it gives CATSDSTGANVLTF.

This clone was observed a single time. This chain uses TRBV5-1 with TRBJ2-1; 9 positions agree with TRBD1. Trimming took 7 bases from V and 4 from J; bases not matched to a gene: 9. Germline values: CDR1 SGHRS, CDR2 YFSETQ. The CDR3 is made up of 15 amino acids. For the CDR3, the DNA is TGCGCCAGCGGGAGCGGGACAGGGTCATACAATGAGCAGTTCTTC. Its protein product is CASGSGTGSYNEQFF. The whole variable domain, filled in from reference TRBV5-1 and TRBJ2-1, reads KAGVTQTPRYLIKTRGQQVTLSCSPISGHRSVSWYQQTPGQGLQFLFEYFSETQRNKGNFPGRFSGRQFSNSRSEMNVSTLELGDSALYLCASGSGTGSYNEQFFGPGTRLTVL.

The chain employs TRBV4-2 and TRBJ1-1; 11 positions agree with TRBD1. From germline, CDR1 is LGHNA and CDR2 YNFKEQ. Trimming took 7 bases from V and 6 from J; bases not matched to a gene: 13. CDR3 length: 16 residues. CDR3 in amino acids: CASTGQGGEGWAEAFF. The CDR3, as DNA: TGTGCCAGCACGGGACAGGGGGGCGAAGGATGGGCTGAAGCTTTCTTT.

CDR3 sequence (DNA): TGTGCCGGCAAACAAACAGGGGGCCCCTACGAGCAGTACTTC. This encodes CAGKQTGGPYEQYF. The rearrangement joins TRBV30 to TRBJ2-7; 9 bases line up with TRBD1. V trimming: 8 bases; J trimming: 2 bases; junction bases outside the gene matches: 10. Germline V CDR1 and CDR2: GTSNPN, SVGIG (reference sequence). This CDR3 has 14 residues.

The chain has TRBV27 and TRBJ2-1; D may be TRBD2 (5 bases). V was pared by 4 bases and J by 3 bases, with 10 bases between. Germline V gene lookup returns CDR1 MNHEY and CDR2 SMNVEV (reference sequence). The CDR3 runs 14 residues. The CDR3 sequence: CASSWGAVYNEQFF. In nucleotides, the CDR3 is TGTGCCAGCAGTTGGGGAGCGGTCTACAATGAGCAGTTCTTC.

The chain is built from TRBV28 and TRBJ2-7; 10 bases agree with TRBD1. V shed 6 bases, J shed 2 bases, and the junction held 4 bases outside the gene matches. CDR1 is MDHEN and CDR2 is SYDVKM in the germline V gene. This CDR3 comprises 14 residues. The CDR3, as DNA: TGTGCCAGCAGCCATGGGACAGGGGCCTACGAGCAGTACTTC. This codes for CASSHGTGAYEQYF.

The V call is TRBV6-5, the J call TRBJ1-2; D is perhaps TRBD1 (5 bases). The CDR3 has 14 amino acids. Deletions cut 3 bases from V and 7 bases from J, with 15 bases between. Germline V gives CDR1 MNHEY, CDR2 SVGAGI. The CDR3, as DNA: TGTGCCAGCAGTTATCGGGCCGGGGGGGGTGGCTACACCTTC. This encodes CASSYRAGGGGYTF.

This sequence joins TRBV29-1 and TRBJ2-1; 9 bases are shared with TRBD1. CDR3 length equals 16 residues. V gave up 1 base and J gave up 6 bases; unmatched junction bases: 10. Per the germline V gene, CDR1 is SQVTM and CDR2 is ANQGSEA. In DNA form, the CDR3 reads TGCAGCGTTGAAGGGTCAGGACAGGGGTGGCGCAATGAGCAGTTCTTC. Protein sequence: CSVEGSGQGWRNEQFF.

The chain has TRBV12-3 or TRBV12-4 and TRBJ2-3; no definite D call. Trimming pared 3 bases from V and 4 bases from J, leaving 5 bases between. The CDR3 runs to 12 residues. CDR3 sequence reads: CASSFGPDTQYF. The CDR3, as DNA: TGTGCCAGCAGTTTCGGTCCAGATACGCAGTATTTT.

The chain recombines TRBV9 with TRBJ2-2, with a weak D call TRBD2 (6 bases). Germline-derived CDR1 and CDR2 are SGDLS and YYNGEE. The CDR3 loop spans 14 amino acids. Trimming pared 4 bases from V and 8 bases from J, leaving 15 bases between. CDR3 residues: CASSQGLPMGELFF. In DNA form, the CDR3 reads TGTGCCAGCAGCCAGGGACTTCCGATGGGGGAGCTGTTTTTT.

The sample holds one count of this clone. The CDR3 here is CASSYTGLRHTGELFF. The CDR3 nucleotides read TGTGCCAGCAGTTACACCGGACTTCGGCACACCGGGGAGCTGTTTTTT. The chain has TRBV6-5 and TRBJ2-2; possible D gene TRBD2, 5 bases. The CDR3 loop spans 16 amino acids. Germline CDR1 MNHEY, CDR2 SVGAGI. The ends were cut back, 2 bases at V and 3 bases at J, with 13 bases in the middle.

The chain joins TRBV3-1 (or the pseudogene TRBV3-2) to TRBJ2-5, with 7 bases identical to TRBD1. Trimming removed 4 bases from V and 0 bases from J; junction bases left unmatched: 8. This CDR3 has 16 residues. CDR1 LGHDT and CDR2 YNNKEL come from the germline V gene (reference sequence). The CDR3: CASSPDGTAHQETQYF. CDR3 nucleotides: TGTGCCAGCAGCCCTGACGGGACAGCTCACCAAGAGACCCAGTACTTC.

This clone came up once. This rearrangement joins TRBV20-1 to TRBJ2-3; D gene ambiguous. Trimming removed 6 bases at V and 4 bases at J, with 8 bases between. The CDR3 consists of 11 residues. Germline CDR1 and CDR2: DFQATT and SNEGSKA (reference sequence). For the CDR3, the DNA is TGCAGTGCCTCCCGTTCAGATACGCAGTATTTT. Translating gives CSASRSDTQYF.

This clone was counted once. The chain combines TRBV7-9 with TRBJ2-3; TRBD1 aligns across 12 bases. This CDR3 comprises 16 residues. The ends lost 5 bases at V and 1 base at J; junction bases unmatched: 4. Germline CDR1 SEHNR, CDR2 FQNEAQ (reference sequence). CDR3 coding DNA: TGTGCCAGCAGCGGGACAGGGGGCGACGGCACAGATACGCAGTATTTT. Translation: CASSGTGGDGTDTQYF.

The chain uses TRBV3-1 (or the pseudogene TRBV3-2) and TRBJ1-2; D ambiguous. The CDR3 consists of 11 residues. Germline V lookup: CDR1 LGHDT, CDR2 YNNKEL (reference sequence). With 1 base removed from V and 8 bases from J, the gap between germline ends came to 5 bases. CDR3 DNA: TGTGCCAGCAGCCAAGGGGCCGGCTACACCTTC. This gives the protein CASSQGAGYTF.

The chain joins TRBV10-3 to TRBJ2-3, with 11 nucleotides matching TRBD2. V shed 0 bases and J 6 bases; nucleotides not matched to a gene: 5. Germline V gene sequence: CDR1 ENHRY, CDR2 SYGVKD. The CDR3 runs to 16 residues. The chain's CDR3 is CAISESIAGGPDTQYF. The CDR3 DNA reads TGTGCCATCAGTGAGTCGATAGCGGGGGGGCCGGATACGCAGTATTTT.

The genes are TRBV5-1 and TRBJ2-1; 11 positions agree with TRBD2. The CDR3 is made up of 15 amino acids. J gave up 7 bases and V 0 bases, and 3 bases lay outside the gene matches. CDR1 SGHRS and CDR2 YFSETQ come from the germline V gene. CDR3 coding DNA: TGCGCCAGCAGCTTGGTTAGCGGGAGGGGAAATGAGCAGTTCTTC. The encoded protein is CASSLVSGRGNEQFF.

CDR3 coding DNA: TGTGCCAGCAGTTCCCCGGGGGAGCGGCTCTCCTACAATGAGCAGTTCTTC. Protein: CASSSPGERLSYNEQFF. The rearrangement joins TRBV28 to TRBJ2-1, with D possibly matching TRBD2 (6 bases). Germline CDR1 is MDHEN and CDR2 is SYDVKM. The CDR3 totals 17 residues. The V gene lost 4 bases and the J gene lost 0 bases, with 16 bases spanning the gap. Supplemented by reference TRBV28 and TRBJ2-1, the full variable domain reads DVKVTQSSRYLVKRTGEKVFLECVQDMDHENMFWYRQDPGLGLRLIYFSYDVKMKEKGDIPEGYSVSREKKERFSLILESASTNQTSMYLCASSSPGERLSYNEQFFGPGTRLTVL.

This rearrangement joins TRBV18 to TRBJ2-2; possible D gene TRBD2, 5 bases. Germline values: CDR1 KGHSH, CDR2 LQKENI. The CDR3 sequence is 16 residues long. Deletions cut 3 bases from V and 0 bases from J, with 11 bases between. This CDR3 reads CASSPSRTSNTGELFF. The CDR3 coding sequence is TGTGCCAGCTCACCTTCCAGGACTTCGAACACCGGGGAGCTGTTTTTT.

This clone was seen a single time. The CDR3 loop reads CASSTGQGFEAFF. Written as DNA, the CDR3 is TGTGCCAGTAGTACGGGACAGGGATTTGAAGCTTTCTTT. This chain joins TRBV19 and TRBJ1-1, with 9 nucleotides matching TRBD1. Germline loops: CDR1 LNHDA, CDR2 SQIVND (reference sequence). Trimming at V came to 4 bases and at J to 7 bases, leaving 4 bases not matched to a gene. This CDR3 is built from 13 residues.

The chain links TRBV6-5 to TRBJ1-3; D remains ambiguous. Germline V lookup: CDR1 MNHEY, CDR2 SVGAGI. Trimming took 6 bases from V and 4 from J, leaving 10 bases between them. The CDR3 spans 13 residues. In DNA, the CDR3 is TGTGCCAGCAGGAGAGGGTCGGGAAACACCATATATTTT. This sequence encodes CASRRGSGNTIYF.

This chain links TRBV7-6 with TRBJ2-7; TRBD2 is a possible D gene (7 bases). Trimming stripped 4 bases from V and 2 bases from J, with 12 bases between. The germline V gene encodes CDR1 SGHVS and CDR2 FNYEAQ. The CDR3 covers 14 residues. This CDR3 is CASSSAGAAYEQYF. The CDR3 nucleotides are TGTGCCAGCAGCTCCGCGGGGGCGGCCTACGAGCAGTACTTC. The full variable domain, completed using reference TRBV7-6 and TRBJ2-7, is GAGVSQSPRYKVTKRGQDVALRCDPISGHVSLYWYRQALGQGPEFLTYFNYEAQQDKSGLPNDRFSAERPEGSISTLTIQRTEQRDSAMYRCASSSAGAAYEQYFGPGTRLTVT.

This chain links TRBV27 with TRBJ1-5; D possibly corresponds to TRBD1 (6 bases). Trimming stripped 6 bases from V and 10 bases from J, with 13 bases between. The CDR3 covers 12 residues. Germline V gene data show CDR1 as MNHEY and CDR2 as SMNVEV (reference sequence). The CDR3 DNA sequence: TGTGCCAGCAGCCCTCGGGGGGGCCCCCAGCATTTT. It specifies CASSPRGGPQHF.